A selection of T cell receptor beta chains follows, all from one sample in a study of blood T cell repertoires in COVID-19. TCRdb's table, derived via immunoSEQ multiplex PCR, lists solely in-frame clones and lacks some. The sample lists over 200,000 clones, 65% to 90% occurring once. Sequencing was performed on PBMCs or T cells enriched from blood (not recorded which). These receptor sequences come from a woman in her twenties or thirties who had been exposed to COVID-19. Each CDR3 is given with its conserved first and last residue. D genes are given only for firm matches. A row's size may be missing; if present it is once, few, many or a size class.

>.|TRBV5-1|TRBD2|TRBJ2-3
CASRGREGTTDTQYF
TGCGCCAGCAGAGGTAGGGAGGGGACCACAGATACGCAGTATTTT
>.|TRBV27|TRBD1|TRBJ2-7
CASSLIGGPYEQYF
TGTGCCAGCAGTCTTATAGGGGGCCCCTACGAGCAGTACTTC
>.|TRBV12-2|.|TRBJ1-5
CASRLNARWGPGRQPQHF
TGTGCAAGTCGCTTAAACGCGCGATGGGGGCCTGGTCGGCAGCCCCAGCATTTT
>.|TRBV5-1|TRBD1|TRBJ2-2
CASSLMKGQGFSGELFF
TGCGCCAGCAGCTTGATGAAGGGACAGGGGTTTTCCGGGGAGCTGTTTTTT
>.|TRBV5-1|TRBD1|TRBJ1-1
CASSLGDRDDTEAFF
TGCGCCAGCAGCTTGGGGGACAGGGACGACACTGAAGCTTTCTTT
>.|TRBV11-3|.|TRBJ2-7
CASSFGGGGYEQYF
TGTGCCAGCAGCTTTGGGGGAGGGGGCTACGAGCAGTACTTC
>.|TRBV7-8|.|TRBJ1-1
CASSPVAVNTEAFF
TGTGCCAGCAGCCCAGTAGCAGTGAACACTGAAGCTTTCTTT
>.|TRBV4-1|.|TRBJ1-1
CASSQSWGDMNTEAFF
TGCGCCAGCAGCCAATCATGGGGAGATATGAACACTGAAGCTTTCTTT
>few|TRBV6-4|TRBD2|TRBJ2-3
CASKTSGDSDTQYF
TGTGCCAGCAAGACTAGCGGCGACTCAGATACGCAGTATTTT
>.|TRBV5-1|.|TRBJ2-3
CASSIVADTQYF
TGCGCCAGCAGCATAGTCGCGGATACGCAGTATTTT
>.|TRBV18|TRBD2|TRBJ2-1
CASSPSSGLAGGLSSYNEQFF
TGTGCCAGCTCACCATCTTCGGGACTAGCGGGGGGCCTCAGCTCCTACAATGAGCAGTTCTTC
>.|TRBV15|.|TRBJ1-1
CATSGGPMNTEAFF
TGTGCCACCAGCGGCGGGCCTATGAACACTGAAGCTTTCTTT
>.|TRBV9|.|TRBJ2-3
CASRQAGSTDTQYF
TGTGCCAGCAGACAAGCGGGTAGCACAGATACGCAGTATTTT
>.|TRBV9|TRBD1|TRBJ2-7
CASGRDRAHYEQYF
TGTGCCAGCGGGAGGGACAGGGCTCACTACGAGCAGTACTTC
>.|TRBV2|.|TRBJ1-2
CASSEAQGHVLVTF
TGTGCCAGCAGTGAAGCGCAGGGCCATGTCTTGGTTACCTTC
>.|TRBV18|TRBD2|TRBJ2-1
CASSPSSGSSYNEQFF
TGTGCCAGCTCACCGTCCAGCGGGAGCTCCTACAATGAGCAGTTCTTC
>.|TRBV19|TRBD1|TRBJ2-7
CASSIQGAFYEQYF
TGTGCCAGTAGTATACAGGGGGCCTTCTACGAGCAGTACTTC
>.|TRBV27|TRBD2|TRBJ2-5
CASSAYGGAQETQYF
TGTGCCAGCAGTGCCTACGGGGGGGCCCAAGAGACCCAGTACTTC
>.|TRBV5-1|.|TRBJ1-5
CASSRTKPQHF
TGCGCCAGCAGCCGGACAAAGCCCCAGCATTTT
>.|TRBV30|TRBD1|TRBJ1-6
CAWSVGQGGSPLHF
TGTGCCTGGAGTGTCGGACAGGGGGGATCACCCCTCCACTTT
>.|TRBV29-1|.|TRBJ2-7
CSVGRSVAPHEQYF
TGCAGCGTTGGCAGATCGGTAGCCCCCCACGAGCAGTACTTC
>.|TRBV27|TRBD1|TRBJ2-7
CASSLWTGSSYEQYF
TGTGCCAGCAGTTTATGGACAGGGTCGTCCTACGAGCAGTACTTC
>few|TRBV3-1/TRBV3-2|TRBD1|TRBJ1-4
CASSQGVQGREKLFF
TGTGCCAGCAGCCAAGGGGTACAGGGGAGAGAAAAACTGTTTTTT
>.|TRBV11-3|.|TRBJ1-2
CASSFDSYGYTF
TGTGCCAGCAGCTTCGACAGCTATGGCTACACCTTC
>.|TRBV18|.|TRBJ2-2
CASSPFKAGTGELFF
TGTGCCAGCTCACCATTTAAGGCGGGCACCGGGGAGCTGTTTTTT
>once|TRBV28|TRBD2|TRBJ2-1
CASATAGTYNEQFF
TGTGCCAGCGCGACAGCGGGGACTTACAATGAGCAGTTCTTC
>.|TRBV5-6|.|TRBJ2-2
CASNPAVRGSIGELFF
TGTGCCAGCAACCCGGCGGTGAGAGGAAGTATTGGGGAGCTGTTTTTT
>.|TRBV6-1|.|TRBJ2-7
CASSELWGRLLSYEQYF
TGTGCCAGCAGTGAATTGTGGGGGCGCCTACTCTCCTACGAGCAGTACTTC
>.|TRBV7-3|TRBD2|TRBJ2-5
CASSLGLLAGAQETQYF
TGTGCCAGCAGCTTGGGACTATTAGCGGGAGCTCAAGAGACCCAGTACTTC
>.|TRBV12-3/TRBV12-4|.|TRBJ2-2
CASSSTGAGELFF
TGTGCCAGCAGTTCGACAGGCGCCGGGGAGCTGTTTTTT
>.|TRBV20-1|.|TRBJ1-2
CSASPGRRPNYGYTF
TGCAGTGCTAGTCCCGGACGGAGGCCTAACTATGGCTACACCTTC
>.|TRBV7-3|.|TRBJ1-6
CAPRGGAYNSPLHF
TGTGCCCCCCGCGGGGGCGCTTATAATTCACCCCTCCACTTT
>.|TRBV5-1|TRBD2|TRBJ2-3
CASSDTGTSGGSDTQYF
TGCGCCAGCAGCGACACTGGGACTAGCGGGGGGTCAGATACGCAGTATTTT
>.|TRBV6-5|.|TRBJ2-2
CASSYEGAGELFF
TGTGCCAGCAGTTACGAGGGGGCCGGGGAGCTGTTTTTT
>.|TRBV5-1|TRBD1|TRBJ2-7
CASSSWTGRSDEQYF
TGCGCCAGCAGCTCCTGGACAGGGCGATCCGACGAGCAGTACTTC
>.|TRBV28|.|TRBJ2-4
CASSIHGGGGNIQYF
TGTGCCAGCAGCATACACGGGGGAGGGGGAAACATTCAGTACTTC
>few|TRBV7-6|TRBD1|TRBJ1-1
CASSPDRGGTEAFF
TGTGCCAGCAGCCCGGACAGGGGTGGCACTGAAGCTTTCTTT
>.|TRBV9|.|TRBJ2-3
CASSVEQGGRTDTQYF
TGTGCCAGCAGCGTAGAGCAGGGGGGTCGAACAGATACGCAGTATTTT
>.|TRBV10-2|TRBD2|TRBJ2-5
CASTQRAGGRKGETQYF
TGCGCCAGCACCCAACGAGCGGGGGGGCGAAAGGGGGAGACCCAGTACTTC
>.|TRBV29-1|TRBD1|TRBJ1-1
CSGGQGANTEAFF
TGCAGCGGAGGACAGGGGGCGAACACTGAAGCTTTCTTT
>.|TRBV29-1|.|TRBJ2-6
CSVRVREVTGANVLTF
TGCAGCGTTAGGGTCAGGGAAGTGACCGGGGCCAACGTCCTGACTTTC
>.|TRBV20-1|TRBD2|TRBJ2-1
CSAREGGEQFF
TGCAGTGCCCGGGAGGGAGGTGAGCAGTTCTTC
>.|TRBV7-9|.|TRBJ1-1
CASSGPQGRAFF
TGTGCCAGCAGCGGACCCCAGGGTCGCGCTTTCTTT
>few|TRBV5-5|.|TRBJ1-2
CASSYDRSYGYTF
TGTGCCAGCAGCTACGACAGGAGCTATGGCTACACCTTC
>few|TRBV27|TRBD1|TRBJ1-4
CASKLNPGTGDEKLFF
TGTGCCAGCAAACTCAACCCCGGGACAGGGGACGAAAAACTGTTTTTT
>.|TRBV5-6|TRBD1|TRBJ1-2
CASSFETGGQYGYTF
TGTGCCAGCAGCTTCGAAACAGGGGGCCAGTATGGCTACACCTTC
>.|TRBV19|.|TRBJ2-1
CASSTPRDLLRIDEQFF
TGTGCCAGTAGTACCCCCCGGGACTTACTGAGGATCGATGAGCAGTTCTTC
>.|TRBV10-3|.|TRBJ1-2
CAISDMYGYTF
TGTGCCATCAGTGATATGTATGGCTACACCTTC
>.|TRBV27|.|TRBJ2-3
CATSGSPGGEVTQYF
TGTGCCACCTCGGGCTCACCGGGGGGCGAGGTTACGCAGTATTTT
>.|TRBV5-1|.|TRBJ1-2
CASSLAQGPGTF
TGCGCCAGCAGCTTGGCCCAGGGGCCGGGCACCTTC
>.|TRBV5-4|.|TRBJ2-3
CASRPGTSTDTQYF
TGTGCCAGCAGACCGGGGACTAGCACAGATACGCAGTATTTT
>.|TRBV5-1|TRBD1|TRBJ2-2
CASSLKTGGTGELFF
TGCGCCAGCAGCTTGAAGACAGGGGGCACCGGGGAGCTGTTTTTT
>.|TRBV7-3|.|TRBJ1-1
CASSFSGNTEAFF
TGTGCCAGCAGCTTCTCAGGGAACACTGAAGCTTTCTTT
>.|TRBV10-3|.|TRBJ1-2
CAIKDTAGYTF
TGTGCCATCAAGGACACAGCGGGCTACACCTTC
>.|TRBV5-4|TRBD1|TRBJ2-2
CASSLNRGDTGELFF
TGTGCCAGCAGCTTAAACAGGGGGGACACCGGGGAGCTGTTTTTT